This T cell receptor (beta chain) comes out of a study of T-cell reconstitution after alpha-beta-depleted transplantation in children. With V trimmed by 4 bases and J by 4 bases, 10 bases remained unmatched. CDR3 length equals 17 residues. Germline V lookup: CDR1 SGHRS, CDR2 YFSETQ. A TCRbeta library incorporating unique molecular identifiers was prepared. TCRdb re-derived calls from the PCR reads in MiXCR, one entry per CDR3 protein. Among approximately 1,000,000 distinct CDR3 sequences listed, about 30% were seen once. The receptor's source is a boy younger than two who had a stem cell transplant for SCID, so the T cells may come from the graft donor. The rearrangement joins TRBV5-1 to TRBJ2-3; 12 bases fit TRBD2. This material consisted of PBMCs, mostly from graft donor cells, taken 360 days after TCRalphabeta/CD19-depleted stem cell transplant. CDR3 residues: CASSTILAGGPADTQYF. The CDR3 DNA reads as TGCGCCAGCAGCACGATCCTAGCGGGAGGGCCAGCAGATACGCAGTATTTT.